Following are 19 T cell receptor beta chains from one sample sequenced in a study of human T cells and chemical hapten exposure. Time point noted: pre-sensitization, week 0. As for treatment: therapeutic diphenylcyclopropenone sensitization with weekly scalp DPC. Each CDR3 protein is one row after TCRdb ran MiXCR on the RACE reads. The sample has roughly 260,000 distinct CDR3 sequences, about 9% seen once; the top ten hold 2% to 2.5%. This material consisted of whole blood, taken in connection with sensitization to the hapten diphenylcyclopropenone (DPC). All receptors derive from a woman aged 35 to 49 with alopecia areata. Some clones in this sample may be carry-over from other donors' samples.

There are many counts of this clonotype. V is TRBV13 and J is TRBJ2-3; D possibly corresponds to TRBD2 (5 bases). V gave up 6 bases and J gave up 8 bases, with 12 bases separating them. This CDR3 comprises 12 residues. Germline CDR1 reads PRHDT; CDR2 reads FYEKMQ (reference sequence). CDR3 coding DNA: TGTGCCAGCAGTTCGGGAAAGGCTACGCAGTATTTT. Translating it yields CASSSGKATQYF.

The chain employs TRBV7-8 and TRBJ2-5; 8 bases are shared with TRBD1. With V trimmed by 5 bases and J by 5 bases, 7 bases remained unmatched. Per the germline V gene, CDR1 is SGHVS and CDR2 is FQNEAQ. This CDR3 comprises 14 residues. The CDR3 nucleotides are TGTGCCAGCAGCCAGGACAGGGTTCAGGAGACCCAGTACTTC. It is translated as CASSQDRVQETQYF.

The rearrangement uses TRBV18 and TRBJ1-1; perhaps TRBD1 as D (5 bases). Per the germline V gene, CDR1 is KGHSH and CDR2 is LQKENI. This CDR3 contains 15 residues. Trimming left V 3 bases short and J 5 bases short, with 16 bases between. The CDR3 reads CASSPYTGEMTEAFF. As DNA, the CDR3 is TGTGCCAGCTCACCTTATACAGGTGAAATGACTGAAGCTTTCTTT.

This clonotype was recorded many times. This chain links TRBV4-1 with TRBJ2-6; TRBD1 might be the D (6 bases). This CDR3 region has 17 residues. Deletions cut 1 base from V and 0 bases from J, with 10 bases between. The germline gives CDR1 MGHRA, CDR2 YSYEKL. CDR3 in DNA: TGCGCCAGCAGCCAAGTCGAACAGGGCTCTGGGGCCAACGTCCTGACTTTC. Translated: CASSQVEQGSGANVLTF.

This clonotype has just a few counts. The chain links TRBV5-6 to TRBJ2-1; 7 nucleotides agree with TRBD1. The V gene end was trimmed by 4 bases and the J gene end by 9 bases; junction bases not matched to a gene: 22. The CDR3 runs 18 residues. Per germline, CDR1 SGHDT and CDR2 YYEEEE. This CDR3 reads CASSLQGTVRLSWIEQFF. Here the CDR3 DNA reads TGTGCCAGCAGCCTCCAGGGGACAGTACGCCTATCCTGGATTGAGCAGTTCTTC.

This clonotype has a count of ten or more. The chain recombines TRBV7-2 with TRBJ2-3; D is uncertain. The CDR3 spans 13 residues. Germline CDR1 is SGHTA and CDR2 is FQGNSA. Trimming cost V 6 bases and J 4 bases, with 11 bases left between them. The CDR3 here is CASRSKWPDTQYF. In DNA, the CDR3 is TGTGCCAGCAGGTCTAAATGGCCAGATACGCAGTATTTT.

The chain uses TRBV27 and TRBJ1-1; D is uncertain. The V gene's germline CDR1 is MNHEY and CDR2 SMNVEV (reference sequence). The CDR3 runs to 11 residues. Trimming took 9 bases from V and 5 from J, leaving 10 bases between them. This chain's CDR3 is CAREVNTEAFF. CDR3 coding DNA: TGTGCCAGGGAAGTCAATACTGAAGCTTTCTTT.

This clonotype has only a few counts. The genes are TRBV6-2 or TRBV6-3 and TRBJ1-5, with TRBD1 as a possible D gene (6 bases). The CDR3 sequence is 14 residues long. Trimming took 7 bases from V and 5 from J, leaving 15 bases between them. The V gene's germline CDR1 is MNHEY and CDR2 SVGEGT. CDR3 DNA sequence: TGTGCCAGCACTTTGGACAGTCACGATCAGCCCCAGCATTTT. Its protein product is CASTLDSHDQPQHF.

This clonotype was seen ten or more times. This rearrangement joins TRBV4-3 to TRBJ2-1; TRBD2 aligns across 7 bases. Germline V gene lookup returns CDR1 LGHNA and CDR2 YSLEER. This CDR3 is built from 15 residues. The V and J ends lost 1 base and 8 bases, in that order; junction bases with no gene match: 8. CDR3 sequence (DNA): TGCGCCAGCAGCCAAGCCGCGGGAGAGGTGGATGAGCAGTTCTTC. Translated, it gives CASSQAAGEVDEQFF.

The sample holds a few counts of this clonotype. This chain uses TRBV28 with TRBJ2-5; D gene uncertain. The CDR3 runs 12 residues. V gave up 7 bases and J gave up 1 base, with 7 bases separating them. Germline V lookup: CDR1 MDHEN, CDR2 SYDVKM. The CDR3 coding sequence is TGTGCCAGCACCGCGTCCCAAGAGACCCAGTACTTC. Amino acid sequence: CASTASQETQYF.

V is TRBV2 and J is TRBJ2-2; D is ambiguous. The CDR3 is 13 residues long. Germline lookup yields CDR1 SNHLY and CDR2 FYNNEI. V gave up 1 base and J gave up 6 bases, with 6 bases separating them. CDR3 DNA sequence: TGTGCCAGCAGTGAAGGGGTTGCCGGGGAGCTGTTTTTT. Amino acid sequence: CASSEGVAGELFF.

In its sample, this clonotype was seen many times. The genes are TRBV5-1 and TRBJ2-7; 10 nucleotides line up with TRBD1. Per germline, CDR1 SGHRS and CDR2 YFSETQ. With 0 bases clipped from V and 1 base from J, the junction kept 13 bases outside the gene matches. The length of the CDR3 is 19 residues. CDR3 loop: CASSLGDGGGQGRSYEQYF. The DNA of the CDR3 is TGCGCCAGCAGCTTGGGCGACGGCGGGGGACAGGGGCGTTCCTACGAGCAGTACTTC.

This clonotype has more than one count but fewer than ten. The chain is built from TRBV5-1 and TRBJ2-7; D tentatively fits TRBD1 or TRBD2 (6 bases each). Trimming stripped 5 bases from V and 0 bases from J, with 12 bases between. Germline V gene data show CDR1 as SGHRS and CDR2 as YFSETQ. This CDR3 is built from 14 residues. CDR3 protein: CASRTGLTSYEQYF. The CDR3 DNA reads as TGCGCCAGCAGGACAGGACTAACCTCCTACGAGCAGTACTTC.

This clonotype was counted a few times. V gene TRBV4-3 combines with J gene TRBJ2-3; tentatively, D is TRBD2 (5 bases). V was pared by 0 bases and J by 0 bases, with 19 bases between. The CDR3 length is 19 residues. Germline V gene lookup returns CDR1 LGHNA and CDR2 YSLEER. The CDR3 here is CASSQDRVNLASSTDTQYF. CDR3 coding DNA: TGCGCCAGCAGCCAAGATCGGGTTAACCTAGCTAGTAGCACAGATACGCAGTATTTT.

The chain carries TRBV6-2 or TRBV6-3 and TRBJ2-2; 7 positions match TRBD2. The V gene end was trimmed by 8 bases and the J gene end by 3 bases; junction bases not matched to a gene: 12. The germline V gene has CDR1 MNHEY and CDR2 SVGEGT. The CDR3 spans 16 residues. CDR3 residues: CASRSRREKDTGELFF. CDR3 coding DNA: TGTGCCAGCCGCTCGCGGCGGGAGAAGGACACCGGGGAGCTGTTTTTT.

The chain couples TRBV5-1 to TRBJ2-7; D is tentatively TRBD1 or TRBD2 (5 bases each). CDR1 is SGHRS, CDR2 YFSETQ, per germline. This CDR3 comprises 16 residues. Trimming took off 0 bases at V and 1 base at J, with 14 bases between the two ends. CDR3 nucleotides: TGCGCCAGCAGCTTGGCCGGGGCGATCTTTTCCTACGAGCAGTACTTC. Translating it yields CASSLAGAIFSYEQYF.

The V and J genes are TRBV7-3 and TRBJ2-3; 7 nucleotides match TRBD2. CDR1 SGHTA and CDR2 FQGTGA come from the germline V gene. J gave up 1 base and V 2 bases, and 3 bases lay outside the gene matches. The CDR3 spans 15 residues. The CDR3 here is CASSLSAGGTDTQYF. DNA for the CDR3: TGTGCCAGCAGCTTATCGGCGGGAGGCACAGATACGCAGTATTTT.

This clonotype was seen repeatedly, ten times or more. J is TRBJ2-3 and V is TRBV6-4, with D unclear. V lost 2 bases and J 7 bases, leaving 10 bases between the germline ends. CDR1 is MRHNA, CDR2 SNTAGT, per germline. The CDR3 is 13 residues long. CDR3 region: CASSDVAKNTQYF. CDR3 bases: TGTGCCAGCAGTGACGTTGCTAAAAATACGCAGTATTTT.

This clonotype was counted between two and nine times. This chain connects TRBV9 to TRBJ2-3; D is perhaps TRBD2 (5 bases). V dropped 5 bases and J dropped 5 bases, with 18 bases sitting between them. CDR3 length equals 15 residues. Per germline, CDR1 SGDLS and CDR2 YYNGEE. This CDR3 reads CASSLGLVGGDTQYF. The CDR3 DNA sequence: TGTGCCAGCAGTCTCGGACTGGTAGGCGGAGATACGCAGTATTTT.